A single sample gave rise to the 5 T cell receptor beta chains below, sequenced in a study of shared clonotypes between healthy human individuals. Clones were read by immunoSEQ multiplex PCR, and TCRdb kept only the in-frame ones, dropping some. Altogether hundreds of thousands of clones are present, less than 85% being singletons, with the ten largest covering about 1.7%. Sequencing input: memory CD4+ T cells sorted from blood. Regarding subset: CD45RA-negative fraction. These receptors were collected from a woman aged 30 to 39 in good health.

The J gene is TRBJ2-1, the V gene TRBV11-3, with 9 bases lining up with TRBD1. Germline V gene sequence: CDR1 SGHNT, CDR2 YENEEA. The CDR3 consists of 15 residues. With V trimmed by 2 bases and J by 4 bases, 3 bases remained unmatched. The CDR3: CASSLSQGAYNEQFF. In DNA, the CDR3 is TGTGCCAGCAGCTTATCACAGGGGGCGTACAATGAGCAGTTCTTC.

This chain joins TRBV6-1 and TRBJ2-5; D is undetermined. Matching the DNA end better, TRBJ2-7 makes the J call doubtful. The germline gives CDR1 MNHNS, CDR2 SASEGT. The CDR3 contains 15 residues. The CDR3 loop is CASITDMKLTYEQYF. The CDR3 DNA reads as TGTGCCAGCATCACCGACATGAAATTGACCTACGAGCAGTACTTC.

The chain couples TRBV7-9 to TRBJ2-1; D is possibly TRBD2 (5 bases). Germline V gene lookup returns CDR1 SEHNR and CDR2 FQNEAQ (reference sequence). The CDR3 runs to 11 residues. V was shortened by 5 bases and J by 7 bases, with 6 bases between the two germline ends. The CDR3 DNA reads TGTGCCAGCAGCCGGGGAAATGAGCAGTTCTTC. Translating it yields CASSRGNEQFF.

The chain employs TRBV6-5 and TRBJ1-3; D is unresolved. The V gene lost 2 bases and the J gene lost 7 bases, with 12 bases spanning the gap. Germline V gives CDR1 MNHEY, CDR2 SVGAGI. The CDR3 is made up of 14 amino acids. In DNA, the CDR3 is TGTGCCAGCAGTTACGGCGGAGAAGGGAACACCATATATTTT. Amino acids: CASSYGGEGNTIYF.

The count of this clone is one. This chain joins TRBV29-1 and TRBJ2-1, with a possible D match to TRBD2 (6 bases). The CDR3 is 12 amino acids. V lost 7 bases and J lost 6, with 13 bases in between. Germline V gene lookup returns CDR1 SQVTM and CDR2 ANQGSEA. The chain's CDR3 is CSAARDSNEQFF. DNA of the CDR3: TGCAGCGCCGCTAGGGACTCCAATGAGCAGTTCTTC.